These 24 T cell receptor beta chains share one sample of origin, sequenced in a study of T cells expressing NK-cell markers. TCRdb reanalyzed the 5' RACE reads and collapses them to one entry per CDR3 protein, without DNA. The sample's table shows fewer than 300,000 distinct CDR3 sequences. The sample was blood T cells: a sorted CD56 or NKG2C T cell subset, CD4+ or CD8+ T cells, or bulk PBMC T cells (not recorded which). These receptors originate from a woman aged 18 to 75 in good health.

The CDR3 region is CASSRTTGIYEQYF. The chain has TRBV3-1 and TRBJ2-7; TCRdb calls TRBD1, which cannot be checked without DNA. This CDR3 comprises 14 residues. The germline CDR1 and CDR2 sequences are LGHDT and YNNKEL (reference sequence).

V usage is TRBV4-3 and J usage is TRBJ1-1. This CDR3 is 13 amino acids long. Looked up from germline, CDR1 is LGHNA and CDR2 is YSLEER. The CDR3 reads CASSQGWLSEAFF.

The chain is built from TRBV12-3 or TRBV12-4 and TRBJ1-2; the TCRdb D gene call, TRBD1, has no DNA to confirm it. The CDR3 has 15 amino acids. The CDR3 sequence: CASSPPETGIGGYTF.

The chain couples TRBV4-1 to TRBJ1-1; TCRdb outputs TRBD1, but without DNA this stays unchecked. The CDR3 spans 17 residues. CDR1 MGHRA and CDR2 YSYEKL come from the germline V gene. CDR3 protein: CASSHHVGTQSNTEAFF.

The V call is TRBV5-1, the J call TRBJ2-7; TCRdb designates TRBD1, a call that cannot be tested without DNA. CDR1 is SGHRS and CDR2 is YFSETQ in the germline V gene. The CDR3 is made up of 14 amino acids. CDR3 region: CASSTTGTVYEQYF.

The J gene is TRBJ2-5, the V gene TRBV4-3; the D call from TCRdb, TRBD2, cannot be confirmed without DNA. The germline V gene encodes CDR1 LGHNA and CDR2 YSLEER. This CDR3 is 16 amino acids long. The CDR3: CASSQVPSSGAGTQYF.

The chain carries TRBV7-2 and TRBJ1-5; the TCRdb call, TRBD1, lacks DNA for checking. The CDR3 sequence is 13 residues long. The germline V gene encodes CDR1 SGHTA and CDR2 FQGNSA. CDR3 amino acids: CASSRGQGLPQHF.

V is TRBV16 and J is TRBJ1-5. The CDR3 spans 15 residues. Germline CDR1 reads KGHSY; CDR2 reads FQNENV. This CDR3 is CASTLEAGRNQPQHF.

The J gene is TRBJ2-1, the V gene TRBV3-1; TCRdb designates TRBD1, a call that cannot be tested without DNA. There are 13 residues in the CDR3. Germline CDR1 and CDR2: LGHDT and YNNKEL (reference sequence). CDR3 region: CASSPTGLYEQFF.

The V and J genes are TRBV5-1 and TRBJ1-1; TCRdb names TRBD1, which stays unverified in the absence of DNA. Germline CDR1 is SGHRS and CDR2 is YFSETQ. This CDR3 is built from 19 residues. CDR3 residues: CASSFRPRGAEAFLLTAFF.

The chain uses TRBV20-1 and TRBJ1-1; the D call of TRBD1 rests on TCRdb alone, since no DNA is present to check it. The length of the CDR3 is 13 residues. Germline CDR1 and CDR2: DFQATT and SNEGSKA (reference sequence). The CDR3 loop reads CSAPRQGRTEAFF.

This chain links TRBV7-3 with TRBJ1-1. The CDR3 has 14 amino acids. The germline gives CDR1 SGHTA, CDR2 FQGTGA. The CDR3: CASSLSGIGTEAFF.

The V call is TRBV12-3 or TRBV12-4, the J call TRBJ2-7; TCRdb's D call, TRBD2, is unchecked because there is no DNA. This CDR3 region has 11 residues. The CDR3 reads CASSLSGGQYF.

The chain couples TRBV6-5 to TRBJ2-3; TCRdb proposes TRBD2, but this gene call is untestable without DNA. The length of the CDR3 is 17 residues. Looked up from germline, CDR1 is MNHEY and CDR2 is SVGAGI. The chain's CDR3 is CASSLRKASGTTDTQYF.

This chain links TRBV7-9 with TRBJ1-5. The CDR3 covers 12 residues. Germline CDR1 and CDR2: SEHNR and FQNEAQ (reference sequence). CDR3 protein: CASSRGTQPQHF.

The V call is TRBV5-6, the J call TRBJ2-5; TCRdb indicates TRBD1, and absent DNA this call remains unverified. Germline V gene lookup returns CDR1 SGHDT and CDR2 YYEEEE. The CDR3 contains 16 residues. This chain's CDR3 is CASSRPNLVGAETQYF.

This chain connects TRBV29-1 to TRBJ2-4; the TCRdb D gene call, TRBD2, has no DNA to confirm it. Germline V gene lookup returns CDR1 SQVTM and CDR2 ANQGSEA. This CDR3 is built from 12 residues. This chain's CDR3 is CSVGERVQVQYF.

V is TRBV7-2 and J is TRBJ2-1; TCRdb selects TRBD1, and the lack of DNA leaves this call unchecked. This CDR3 is built from 14 residues. Germline CDR1 SGHTA, CDR2 FQGNSA. The CDR3: CASSFWLQGNEQFF. Looking up the rest from reference TRBV7-2 and TRBJ2-1 gives the full variable domain: GAGVSQSPSNKVTEKGKDVELRCDPISGHTALYWYRQSLGQGLEFLIYFQGNSAPDKSGLPSDRFSAERTGGSVSTLTIQRTQQEDSAVYLCASSFWLQGNEQFFGPGTRLTVL.

The chain couples TRBV11-1 to TRBJ2-7; the TRBD2 assignment by TCRdb is unverifiable without DNA. The germline CDR1 and CDR2 sequences are SGHAT and FQDESV (reference sequence). This CDR3 contains 14 residues. This chain's CDR3 is CASSRGLAGYEQYF.

This CDR3 is CASSLGLAGPYNEQFF. The chain joins TRBV12-3 or TRBV12-4 to TRBJ2-1. This CDR3 is built from 16 residues.

The V call is TRBV6-2 or TRBV6-3, the J call TRBJ1-2. The germline V gene has CDR1 MNHEY and CDR2 SVGEGT. The CDR3 is made up of 11 amino acids. The CDR3 loop reads CASSQRDGYTF.

The chain employs TRBV20-1 and TRBJ2-1. This CDR3 has 12 residues. Germline CDR1 and CDR2: DFQATT and SNEGSKA (reference sequence). CDR3 region: CSARGQYNEQFF.

This rearrangement joins TRBV9 to TRBJ2-1; with no DNA, the TCRdb D assignment of TRBD2 cannot be verified. This CDR3 spans 17 amino acids. Per the germline V gene, CDR1 is SGDLS and CDR2 is YYNGEE. Here the CDR3 reads CASSAPAGTSVHNEQFF.

The V call is TRBV4-3, the J call TRBJ1-1; the TCRdb D gene call, TRBD1, has no DNA to confirm it. Germline values: CDR1 LGHNA, CDR2 YSLEER. This CDR3 is 15 amino acids long. CDR3: CASSHPGQGAREAFF.